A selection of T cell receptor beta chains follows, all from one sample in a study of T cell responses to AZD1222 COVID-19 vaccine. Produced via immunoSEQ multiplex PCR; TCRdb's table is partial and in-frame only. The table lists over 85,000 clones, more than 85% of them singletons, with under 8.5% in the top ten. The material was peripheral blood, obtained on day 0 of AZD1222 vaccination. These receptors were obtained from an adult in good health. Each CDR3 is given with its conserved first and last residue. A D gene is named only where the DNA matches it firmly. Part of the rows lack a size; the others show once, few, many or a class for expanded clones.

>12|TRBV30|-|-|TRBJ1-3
CAWKKAGNTIYF
TGTGCCTGGAAGAAGGCTGGAAACACCATATATTTT
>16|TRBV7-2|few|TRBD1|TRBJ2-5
CASSSSLQGASETQYF
TGTGCCAGCAGCTCCAGCCTCCAGGGGGCGTCCGAGACCCAGTACTTC
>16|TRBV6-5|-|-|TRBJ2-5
CASSYSVVAEQETQYF
TGTGCCAGCAGTTACTCGGTGGTAGCGGAACAAGAGACCCAGTACTTC
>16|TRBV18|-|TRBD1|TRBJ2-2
CASSSNSGGNTGELFF
TGTGCCAGCTCATCGAATTCAGGGGGGAACACCGGGGAGCTGTTTTTT
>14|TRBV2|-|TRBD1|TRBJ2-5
CASSYGTGQETQYF
TGTGCCAGCAGTTACGGGACAGGGCAGGAGACCCAGTACTTC
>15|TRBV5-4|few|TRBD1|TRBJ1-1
CASSLYRGLNTEAFF
TGTGCCAGCAGCTTATACAGGGGACTGAACACTGAAGCTTTCTTT
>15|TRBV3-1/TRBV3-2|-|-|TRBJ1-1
CASRLSSAMNTEAFF
TGTGCCAGCAGGCTGAGTTCGGCTATGAACACTGAAGCTTTCTTT
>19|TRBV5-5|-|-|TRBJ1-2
CASSLSDLPRDNGNYGYTF
TGTGCCAGCAGCTTAAGTGACCTTCCCCGGGATAACGGGAACTATGGCTACACCTTC
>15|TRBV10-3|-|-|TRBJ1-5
CAISDVGGTNQPQHF
TGTGCCATCAGTGATGTAGGGGGGACTAATCAGCCCCAGCATTTT
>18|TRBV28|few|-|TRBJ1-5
CASSPHPDWGNSNQPQHF
TGTGCCAGCAGTCCCCACCCGGACTGGGGAAATAGCAATCAGCCCCAGCATTTT
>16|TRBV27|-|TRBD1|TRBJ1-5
CASSLGTGRSNQPQHF
TGTGCCAGCAGTTTAGGGACAGGGCGGAGCAATCAGCCCCAGCATTTT
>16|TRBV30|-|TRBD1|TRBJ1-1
CAWSVVGDSLNTEAFF
TGTGCCTGGAGTGTTGTTGGGGACAGTCTAAACACTGAAGCTTTCTTT
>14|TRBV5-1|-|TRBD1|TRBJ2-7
CASSTGQHSYEQYF
TGCGCCAGCAGCACGGGACAGCACTCCTACGAGCAGTACTTC
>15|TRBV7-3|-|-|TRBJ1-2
CASSPYRAGNYGYTF
TGTGCCAGCAGCCCGTATCGAGCAGGAAACTATGGCTACACCTTC
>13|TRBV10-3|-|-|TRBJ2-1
CAISELASNEQFF
TGTGCCATCAGTGAATTAGCTTCGAATGAGCAGTTCTTC
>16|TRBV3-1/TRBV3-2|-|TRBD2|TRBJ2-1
CASSRPLAVGYNEQFF
TGTGCCAGCAGCCGCCCACTAGCGGTTGGGTACAATGAGCAGTTCTTC
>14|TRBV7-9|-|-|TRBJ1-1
CASSSSGGGTEAFF
TGTGCCAGCAGCTCCTCGGGGGGTGGCACTGAAGCTTTCTTT
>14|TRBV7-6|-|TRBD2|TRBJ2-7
CASSDRDYSRAQYF
TGTGCCAGCAGCGACCGGGACTACTCTAGGGCGCAGTACTTC
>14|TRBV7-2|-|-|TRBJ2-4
CASSNSRGGDIQYF
TGTGCCAGCAGCAACTCCAGGGGTGGGGACATTCAGTACTTC
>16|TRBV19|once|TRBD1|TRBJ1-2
CASSVAGTGNPYGYTF
TGTGCCAGTAGTGTTGCCGGGACAGGGAACCCCTATGGCTACACCTTC
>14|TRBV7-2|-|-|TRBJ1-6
CASSWRQVNSPLHF
TGTGCCAGCAGCTGGAGACAGGTTAATTCACCCCTCCACTTT
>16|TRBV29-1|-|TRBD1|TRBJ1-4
CSVDSVRFRGRRKTVF
TGCAGCGTTGATAGTGTGCGGTTCAGGGGGCGAAGAAAAACTGTTTTT
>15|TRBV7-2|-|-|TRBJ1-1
CASSLGPRGLTEAFF
TGTGCCAGCAGCTTAGGGCCAAGGGGATTAACTGAAGCTTTCTTT
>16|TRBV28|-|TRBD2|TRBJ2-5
CASKGAGGPTVETQYF
TGTGCCAGCAAGGGAGCGGGAGGGCCAACGGTTGAGACCCAGTACTTC
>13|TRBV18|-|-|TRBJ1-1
CASSPPADTEAFF
TGTGCCAGCTCACCACCGGCAGACACGGAAGCTTTCTTT
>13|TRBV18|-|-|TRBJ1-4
CASSPGHHEKLFF
TGTGCCAGCTCACCGGGACATCATGAAAAACTGTTTTTT